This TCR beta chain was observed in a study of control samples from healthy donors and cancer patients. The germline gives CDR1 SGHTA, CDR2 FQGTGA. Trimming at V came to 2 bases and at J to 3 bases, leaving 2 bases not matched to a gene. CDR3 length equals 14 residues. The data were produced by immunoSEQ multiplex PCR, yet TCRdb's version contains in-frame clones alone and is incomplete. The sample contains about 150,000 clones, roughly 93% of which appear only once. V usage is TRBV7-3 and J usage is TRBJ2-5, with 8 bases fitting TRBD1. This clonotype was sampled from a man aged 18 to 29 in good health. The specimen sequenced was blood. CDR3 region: CASSLEDREETQYF. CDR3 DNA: TGTGCCAGCAGCTTAGAGGACAGGGAAGAGACCCAGTACTTC.